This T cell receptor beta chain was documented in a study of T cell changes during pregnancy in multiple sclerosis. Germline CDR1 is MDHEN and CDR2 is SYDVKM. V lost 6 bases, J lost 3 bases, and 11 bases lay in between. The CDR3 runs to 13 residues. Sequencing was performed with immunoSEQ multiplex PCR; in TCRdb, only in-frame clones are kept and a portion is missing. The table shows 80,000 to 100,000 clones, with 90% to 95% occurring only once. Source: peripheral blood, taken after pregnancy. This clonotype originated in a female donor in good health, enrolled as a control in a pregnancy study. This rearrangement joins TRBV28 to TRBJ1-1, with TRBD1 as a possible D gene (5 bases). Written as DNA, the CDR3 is TGTGCCAGCAGAATGGCGGGGGACACTGAAGCTTTCTTT. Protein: CASRMAGDTEAFF.